The entry below gives a single TCR beta chain sequence along with its context. It lacks a known antigen. No much larger clone is present one base from it, and per-base qualities are unavailable. The method was the immunoSEQ multiplex PCR assay. The multiplex PCR relied on a mix of 60 forward primers for TCR Vbeta segments and 13 reverse primers for TCR Jbeta segments. A multiplex PCR assay on genomic DNA amplified the CDR3 region of rearranged TCR beta genes. Amplified TCR beta libraries were sequenced as 87-base-pair reads on the Illumina HiSeq System. The study's own analysis went as follows. A later analysis tallied 75 million to 95 million unique TCR beta chains across the 550 to 850 repertoires, and roughly 11 million of those chains were shared by two or more donors. Raw reads were error-corrected and collapsed into unique sequences with a nearest-neighbor algorithm that merged closely related sequences to remove PCR and sequencing errors. Alignment of CDR3 sequences to IMGT reference sequences was used to assign V, D and J gene segments. For a sequence to be retained, at least a six-nucleotide match to both a V gene segment and a J gene segment was required. A rearrangement counted as productive if the CDR3 had no stop codons and remained in frame with V and J, and every other rearrangement counted as non-productive. Following IMGT convention, CDR3 was defined as the stretch from the second conserved V-encoded cysteine up to the conserved J-encoded phenylalanine. In an earlier analysis of just under 600 of the donors, sequences lacking an unambiguous match to a single V gene segment were excluded. In an earlier analysis of 500 to 750 of the donors, V segments were called functional above 56.7% productive rearrangements and were called segregating when the between-donor standard deviation exceeded 5%. A statistical classification framework was developed to diagnose cytomegalovirus status using the catalog of TCR beta chain sequences. In a later analysis, TCR nucleotide sequences were compared against IMGT/GENE-DB human TR gene sequences so that V and J genes could be assigned. A later analysis assigned CDR3 sequences and most-parsimonious VDJ recombination scenarios with the TCRdist pipeline. In a later analysis, each TCR beta chain was defined by its CDR3 amino acid sequence together with its V-gene family, and reads without a unique V-gene family were excluded. In a later analysis, 500 to 700 highly shared, low-generation-probability nucleotide sequences were removed to address suspected cross-contamination and a sequencing artifact. In a later analysis, a clonal expansion index was calculated for each public chain from normalized within-repertoire ranks of inferred template counts. In a later analysis, generation probabilities were computed with a VDJ recombination model fitted to out-of-frame rearrangements, and the resulting probabilities were checked against IGoR. In a later analysis, TCR-TCR, TCR-HLA and TCR-CMV co-occurrence was scored with hypergeometric tests, and a repertoire-size bias correction was applied to TCR pairs. A later analysis estimated false discovery rates by permuting HLA or CMV assignments 20 times. In a later analysis, co-occurring TCRs were grouped using DBSCAN, and TCRdist sequence similarity was added for clustering within HLA-allele-positive subsets. Repertoires with fewer than 30,000 or more than 120,000 public chains, plus five repertoires with anomalous nucleotide sharing, were excluded from co-occurrence clustering. TCRdb limited this immuneACCESS table to in-frame rearrangements with V and J called. A share of clones is missing; checked studies link under half to unresolved V genes, and the rest is unexplained. Clone size and the V and J calls come from that table; the DNA yielded D and trimming. The sample table contains 75,000 to 100,000 clones; only one count was recorded for roughly two thirds of them. The top ten clonotypes cover roughly 3.5% of the sample.

These data are taken from a study of cytomegalovirus exposure and HLA in healthy donors (dated by TCRdb to about 2017). In the study overall: An earlier analysis of roughly 570 of the donors reported around 280 Gb of sequence data and 95 million to 140 million unique TCR beta sequences obtained from about 179 million T cells. An early release covering over 500 HLA-typed donors comprised about 320 gigabases of sequencing data and 85 million to 100 million unique TCR sequences. The genetic ancestry cluster associated with self-reported Caucasian donors included over 65% of the 300 to 450 genotyped donors. The study was designed to test whether signatures of past pathogen exposure could be identified by cataloging public T cell receptors. The study profiled the T cell repertoires of about 640 subjects by immunosequencing and related them to cytomegalovirus serostatus. A separate validation cohort of about 110 different subjects was used in addition to the 666-subject first cohort. To predict cytomegalovirus infection status, the study brought together high-throughput TCR immunosequencing, statistical association of individual TCRs with disease status, and machine learning. In a later analysis, previously published TCR beta repertoires from several hundred donors were re-analyzed and high-resolution HLA genotyping was added so that TCR occurrence patterns could be studied. Rather than drawing on any new phenotypic data, the later analysis identified candidate immune exposures from TCR beta sequences and the way those sequences occurred across donors. An earlier analysis of some 600 of the donors applied high-throughput TCR beta sequencing to assess whether each TCR beta V gene segment acted as functional or pseudogenic. Donor age, sex, ethnicity and CMV serostatus were compiled alongside the repertoire data. A later genetic analysis took genome-wide SNP genotypes for about 55% of the 666 donors and used that subset as a discovery cohort. All discovery cohort repertoires had been generated using a single sequencing platform. Both class I and class II loci were covered by HLA typing, at four-digit resolution. Typing coverage varied by locus: about 629-630 donors for A, B, C, DRB1 and DQB1; roughly 560 for DQA1; 600 to 610 for DPA1; approximately 450 for DPB1. Because of strong linkage in the cohort, five DR-DQ haplotypes were treated as single units for association and clustering. Among some 410 genotyped donors of the cohort, an average of 235,054 unique TCR beta nucleotide sequences were sequenced per donor, roughly 20% of them non-productive.

Overall study outcomes, separate from this receptor: Several of the top co-occurrence clusters appeared to be linked to parvovirus B19, influenza, CMV and Epstein-Barr virus, according to a later analysis. HLA typing was unavailable for some donors at each locus, so association tests used only the typed subset. In vitro tests confirmed that three of the cytomegalovirus-associated TCR beta chains recognize cytomegalovirus antigens. Most TCR sequences were seen in very few donors, while some public TCRs were found in many individuals. Compared with equally common non-associated chains, HLA-associated TCR beta chains in a later analysis were more clonally expanded and had lower generation probabilities. Presence/absence analyses assumed roughly uniform sequencing depth across donors, an assumption that may not hold. In an earlier analysis of about 600 of the donors, most TCR beta V segments appeared in productive rearrangements about 90% or about 30% of the time, broadly matching IMGT annotations. According to the authors, the approach could potentially be generalized to other disease states and immunological phenotypes. In a later genetic analysis, a missense DCLRE1C variant was associated with V-gene and J-gene trimming of TCR beta chains, and the association was replicated in an independent cohort. A group of highly shared sequence variants was considered likely to be a technical artifact of the sequencing pipeline. In a later analysis, TCR association rates were found to vary across HLA loci, with the most associated TCRs seen for DRB1 alleles and the fewest for HLA-C alleles. Compared with the approximately 710-donor mean, donors in an Asian-associated ancestry cluster had fewer N-insertions in productive TCRs, according to a later genetic analysis. A total of roughly 160 TCR beta chains were listed by the study as associated with cytomegalovirus. The cohort was sequenced for TCR beta chains only, and without alpha or paired-chain data the features that could be detected were limited. Because counts were too low, seventeen rarely observed V segments, including chromosome 9 orphons, were excluded from the earlier analysis of 500 to 700 of the donors. In both the original and validation cohorts, the classifier was reported to diagnose cytomegalovirus status with high specificity and sensitivity. Immune exposure information for the cohort was limited to CMV serostatus. Strong co-occurrence of HLA alleles, especially DR and DQ, made assigning TCR associations to individual alleles difficult. A later analysis associated 15,000 or so TCR beta sequences with specific HLA alleles at a false discovery rate of 0.05. Linkage disequilibrium might explain the correlated functional status among segregating V segments, but an unknown experimental factor could not be excluded. Some IMGT-functional V segments, including TRBV6-2 and TRBV6-3, could not be distinguished by the 87-base-pair reads and were therefore excluded. In a later analysis, most CMV-associated TCR beta chains were found to appear HLA-restricted, with HLA associations seemingly driven largely by CMV exposure. A further reported finding was that TCR beta sequences accurately predicted the HLA-A and HLA-B alleles for most subjects in the first cohort.

CDR1 is given as WSHSY and CDR2 as SAAADI, both from the germline V gene. Inclusive of the bounding cysteine and phenylalanine, the CDR3 is 13 residues long. CDR3 DNA is the only sequence kept; it has 39 bases, read in frame from the first base. Trimming costs V 3 bases and J 4 bases, and their ends lie 9 bases apart. The cohort comprised fewer than 750 healthy bone marrow donors. All cohort members were sampled while nominally healthy, although unrecorded immune exposures were likely present. The donor was CMV seronegative and was included in the group of a few hundred seronegative cohort members. A peripheral blood sample was collected from each donor, and TCR beta sequencing was performed on peripheral blood mononuclear cells. Genomic DNA extraction from the blood cell samples was performed with the Qiagen DNeasy Blood Extraction Kit.

The rearranged segments are TRBV10-2 and TRBJ1-1; perhaps TRBD1 is the D gene, with 6 bases matching. The clonotype was recovered from a man aged 35 to 55 in good health and CMV-seronegative. Sequencing was done on a sample of PBMCs. The bases are TGCGCCAGCAGTGAAACAGGGCTCACTGAAGCTTTCTTT. Its protein reads: CASSETGLTEAFF.